This T cell receptor (beta chain) was obtained from a study of cytomegalovirus exposure and HLA in healthy donors. The table lists this clone with a few counts. This CDR3 spans 17 amino acids. The germline V gene has CDR1 SGHAT and CDR2 FQNNGV. V was pared by 1 base and J by 5 bases, with 17 bases between. A multiplex PCR was run with 60 Vbeta primers and 13 Jbeta primers. Sequencing was performed with immunoSEQ multiplex PCR; in TCRdb, only in-frame clones are kept and a portion is missing. The sample carries approximately 100,000 clones, roughly 79% recorded once. Source material: PBMCs. V and J are TRBV11-2 and TRBJ2-2; weak D call: TRBD1 (5 bases). The sequence was obtained from a man over 45 in good health and CMV-seropositive. The CDR3 here is CASSLVGGHIGTGELFF. The CDR3 DNA reads as TGTGCCAGCAGCTTAGTAGGTGGACACATCGGGACCGGGGAGCTGTTTTTT.